The T cell receptor (beta chain) under discussion was sequenced for a study of T-cell reconstitution after alpha-beta-depleted transplantation in children. During its preparation, the TCRbeta library received unique molecular identifiers. From the PCR reads, TCRdb called clonotypes with MiXCR, one entry per CDR3 protein. The sample contains approximately 800,000 distinct CDR3 sequences, 16% of which appear only once. Germline lookup yields CDR1 DFQATT and CDR2 SNEGSKA (reference sequence). The V and J ends lost 1 base and 4 bases, in that order; junction bases with no gene match: 4. The CDR3 sequence is 15 residues long. Study-level points and caveats: Alpha-beta T cells present about two months after transplant were reported to originate from several hundred expanded graft clones.

This clonotype was seen a handful of times. The antigen remains unidentified. The TCR comes from a male patient younger than 18 who had a stem cell transplant for acute lymphoblastic leukemia, so the T cells may come from the graft donor. This chain uses TRBV20-1 with TRBJ2-1; TRBD2 matches 10 bases. The sequencing used PBMCs, mostly from graft donor cells, collected 360 days after TCRalphabeta/CD19-depleted stem cell transplant. The CDR3 sequence is CSARGALAGYNEQFF. CDR3 coding DNA: TGCAGTGCTAGAGGTGCACTAGCGGGATACAATGAGCAGTTCTTC.